This entry lists 19 T cell receptor beta chains sequenced from one sample in a study of T-cell memory formation after mild COVID-19. Each CDR3 protein gets one entry after TCRdb re-called the 5' RACE reads with MiXCR. This table holds around 110,000 distinct CDR3 sequences, 15% to 20% found once. Sequenced material: PBMCs or a T cell subset sorted from them (not recorded which). Receptors originate from an adult woman who had mild COVID-19 (a few samples of this study predate the infection). Cell type and time point are not known.

This chain connects TRBV2 to TRBJ1-6; D possibly corresponds to TRBD1 (5 bases). The CDR3 runs 15 residues. Germline CDR1 is SNHLY and CDR2 is FYNNEI. V dropped 3 bases and J dropped 7 bases, with 13 bases sitting between them. This CDR3 is CASSEGSGLNSPLHF. The CDR3 bases are TGTGCCAGCAGTGAGGGTTCAGGGTTGAATTCACCCCTCCACTTT.

In its sample, this clonotype was seen a few times. The V gene is TRBV4-3, the J gene TRBJ2-1, with D hard to call. Germline V gene sequence: CDR1 LGHNA, CDR2 YSLEER. Trimming took 0 bases from V and 0 from J, leaving 12 bases between them. The CDR3 has 17 residues. In nucleotides, the CDR3 is TGCGCCAGCAGCCAAGATAGGCGAGTGAGCTCCTACAATGAGCAGTTCTTC. Residues: CASSQDRRVSSYNEQFF.

This clonotype showed up many times. This chain joins TRBV7-6 and TRBJ2-1, with D unresolved. In germline, CDR1 is SGHVS, CDR2 FNYEAQ. The CDR3 spans 13 residues. The V gene lost 1 base and the J gene lost 9 bases, with 10 bases spanning the gap. The CDR3 loop is CASSLEMWAEQFF. CDR3 DNA sequence: TGTGCCAGCAGCTTAGAAATGTGGGCTGAGCAGTTCTTC.

This clonotype was observed a few times. The rearrangement links TRBV12-3 or TRBV12-4 to TRBJ1-1, with 9 positions matching TRBD1. The length of the CDR3 is 15 residues. V dropped 2 bases and J dropped 6; count of bases not matched to a gene: 7. As DNA, the CDR3 is TGTGCCAGCAGTTTACCGGGACAGGGTGTCGCTGAAGCTTTCTTT. Protein sequence: CASSLPGQGVAEAFF.

In its sample, this clonotype was seen a few times. The chain combines TRBV4-2 with TRBJ2-7; no clear D. With 1 base removed from V and 3 bases from J, the gap between germline ends came to 7 bases. The CDR3 spans 13 residues. The germline V gene encodes CDR1 LGHNA and CDR2 YNFKEQ. In DNA form, the CDR3 reads TGTGCCAGCAGCCAAGGCGAGTTCTACGAGCAGTACTTC. This translates into CASSQGEFYEQYF.

This chain links TRBV4-1 with TRBJ1-2; a possible D gene is TRBD1 (5 bases). Per the germline V gene, CDR1 is MGHRA and CDR2 is YSYEKL. Trimming shortened V by 1 base and J by 4 bases, and 10 bases separated the two germline ends. This CDR3 has 14 amino acids. The CDR3 sequence: CASSQGTGVYGYTF. CDR3 nucleotide sequence: TGCGCCAGCAGCCAAGGAACGGGGGTCTATGGCTACACCTTC.

The chain combines TRBV5-1 with TRBJ2-1, with D perhaps being TRBD1 or TRBD2 (5 bases each). Germline V CDR1 and CDR2: SGHRS, YFSETQ. The germline V and J ends were trimmed by 2 bases and 4 bases, with 19 bases remaining between them. CDR3 length equals 17 residues. The CDR3 DNA follows: TGCGCCAGCAGCTTCGAGGGGAGAAATGGAGGTTACAATGAGCAGTTCTTC. Its translation: CASSFEGRNGGYNEQFF.

The chain combines TRBV7-6 with TRBJ2-3, with D possibly being TRBD1 or TRBD2 (6 bases each). Germline CDR1 reads SGHVS; CDR2 reads FNYEAQ. Trimming left V 5 bases short and J 3 bases short, with 18 bases between. The CDR3 spans 16 residues. The CDR3 DNA reads TGTGCCAGCAGCCCCTCCGATTGGAGGGGGACAGATACGCAGTATTTT. Protein product: CASSPSDWRGTDTQYF.

This clonotype was counted a few times. The V call is TRBV7-9, the J call TRBJ2-2, with a tentative D call TRBD2 (5 bases). The CDR3 spans 14 residues. Trimming shortened V by 3 bases and J by 3 bases, and 8 bases separated the two germline ends. CDR1 is SEHNR and CDR2 is FQNEAQ in the germline V gene (reference sequence). The CDR3: CASSFTADTGELFF. DNA of the CDR3: TGTGCCAGCAGCTTCACAGCGGACACCGGGGAGCTGTTTTTT.

The chain is built from TRBV30 and TRBJ2-7; 12 bases map to TRBD2. Germline CDR1 and CDR2: GTSNPN and SVGIG (reference sequence). V lost 0 bases to trimming and J lost 1 base; unmatched junction nucleotides: 1. This CDR3 comprises 15 residues. The CDR3, as DNA: TGTGCCTGGAGTGTCACTAGCGGGAGGTCCTACGAGCAGTACTTC. Translated: CAWSVTSGRSYEQYF.

This clonotype was recorded a few times. This chain uses TRBV6-5 with TRBJ2-2, with TRBD1 matching 9 bases. This CDR3 spans 14 amino acids. Germline loops: CDR1 MNHEY, CDR2 SVGAGI. V lost 7 bases to trimming and J lost 6 bases; unmatched junction nucleotides: 6. The CDR3 nucleotides read TGTGCCAGCACCGGACAGGGGCCGGCCGGGGAGCTGTTTTTT. This translates into CASTGQGPAGELFF.

The V and J genes are TRBV7-9 and TRBJ2-3, with a tentative D call TRBD1 (5 bases). V gave up 6 bases and J gave up 6 bases, with 10 bases separating them. The CDR3 runs to 12 residues. The V gene's germline CDR1 is SEHNR and CDR2 FQNEAQ (reference sequence). The CDR3 DNA reads as TGTGCCAGCAGATCAGGGTTGGATACGCAGTATTTT. It translates to CASRSGLDTQYF.

This sequence joins TRBV29-1 and TRBJ2-7, with 7 bases aligning to TRBD2. This CDR3 spans 13 amino acids. The J segment lost 3 bases and the V segment lost 4 bases, leaving 6 bases of the junction unmatched. CDR1 is SQVTM, CDR2 ANQGSEA, per germline. CDR3 DNA: TGCAGCGTTGCGGGGGGTGAGGGCTACGAGCAGTACTTC. Translated: CSVAGGEGYEQYF.

The chain recombines TRBV12-3 or TRBV12-4 with TRBJ2-7; TRBD1 agrees at 11 bases. The CDR3 is 14 amino acids. V dropped 5 bases and J dropped 6; count of bases not matched to a gene: 6. Here the CDR3 reads CASSPGQGAPEQYF. The CDR3, as DNA: TGTGCCAGCAGTCCCGGACAGGGGGCGCCCGAGCAGTACTTC.

This clonotype has only a few counts. The chain combines TRBV25-1 with TRBJ2-5; the D gene is possibly TRBD2 (6 bases). Trimming removed 8 bases at V and 5 bases at J, with 18 bases between. The CDR3 runs 14 residues. CDR1 is MGHDK, CDR2 SYGVNS, per germline. Here the CDR3 reads CASEGWGEDETQYF. The CDR3 coding sequence is TGTGCCAGCGAGGGGTGGGGGGAGGATGAGACCCAGTACTTC.

The V and J genes are TRBV7-9 and TRBJ1-1; D ambiguous. Germline loops: CDR1 SEHNR, CDR2 FQNEAQ (reference sequence). The CDR3 spans 13 residues. Trimming took 3 bases from V and 7 from J, leaving 12 bases between them. CDR3: CASSFLGQLEAFF. In nucleotides, the CDR3 is TGTGCCAGCAGCTTCCTTGGGCAGCTTGAAGCTTTCTTT. Variable domain in full (rest from reference TRBV7-9 and TRBJ1-1): DTGVSQNPRHKITKRGQNVTFRCDPISEHNRLYWYRQTLGQGPEFLTYFQNEAQLEKSRLLSDRFSAERPKGSFSTLEIQRTEQGDSAMYLCASSFLGQLEAFFGQGTRLTVV.

The chain recombines TRBV5-1 with TRBJ2-1; 10 bases map to TRBD1. The CDR3 contains 16 residues. The V gene's germline CDR1 is SGHRS and CDR2 YFSETQ. Germline trimming cut 6 bases from V and 4 bases from J; bases unmatched to any gene: 10. In nucleotides, the CDR3 is TGCGCCAGCACCGGACAGGGGGTTATAGGATACAATGAGCAGTTCTTC. Translating it yields CASTGQGVIGYNEQFF.

This clonotype was detected a few times. The chain is built from TRBV12-3 or TRBV12-4 and TRBJ2-7; 13 bases agree with TRBD2. This CDR3 has 15 residues. V lost 5 bases to trimming and J lost 3 bases; unmatched junction nucleotides: 4. The CDR3 loop is CASSEGLAGYYEQYF. Written as DNA, the CDR3 is TGTGCCAGCAGTGAGGGACTAGCGGGATACTACGAGCAGTACTTC.

This clonotype appeared a few times. This chain links TRBV7-6 with TRBJ1-1, with D tentatively TRBD1 (5 bases). The germline CDR1 and CDR2 sequences are SGHVS and FNYEAQ. V was clipped by 5 bases and J by 2 bases, with 18 bases between them. There are 16 residues in the CDR3. The CDR3, as DNA: TGTGCCAGCAGCCGGGATCGGGGGGTAACAAACACTGAAGCTTTCTTT. Translating it yields CASSRDRGVTNTEAFF.